These T cell receptor beta chains were read from a single sample in a study of CD8 T cells in ankylosing spondylitis. TCRdb fed the 5' RACE reads into MiXCR, producing one record per CDR3 protein. The repertoire includes hundreds of thousands of distinct CDR3 sequences, 20% to 30% of them detected once, and about 0.89% sits in the top ten. The sequencing sample was made of blood, either unsorted or a sorted T cell fraction (not recorded which). The receptors here all came from a male donor with ankylosing spondylitis. Both conserved end residues are part of each CDR3. D genes are given only for firm matches. Not every row has a clone size; where given, it reads once, few, many or a size class.

clone_size | cdr3_length | d_call | j_call | v_call | cdr3_nt | cdr3_aa
few | 15 | - | TRBJ1-5 | TRBV20-1 | TGCAGTGCTGGAAACAGGGTAATCGGCAATCAGCCCCAGCATTTT | CSAGNRVIGNQPQHF
- | 15 | - | TRBJ2-3 | TRBV11-3 | TGTGCCAGCAGCTTAGAAAGCGTTAGCACAGATACGCAGTATTTT | CASSLESVSTDTQYF
many | 14 | - | TRBJ1-2 | TRBV2 | TGTGCCAGCAGTGAAGTTCTACAGGTCTATGGCTACACCTTC | CASSEVLQVYGYTF
few | 17 | TRBD2 | TRBJ2-3 | TRBV4-2 | TGTGCCAGCAGCCAAGAAGGAGCGGGAGGTCTGACAGATACGCAGTATTTT | CASSQEGAGGLTDTQYF
few | 12 | TRBD1 | TRBJ1-1 | TRBV7-9 | TGTGCCAGCAGCTTAGGGGACAGTGAAGCTTTCTTT | CASSLGDSEAFF
many | 14 | - | TRBJ1-1 | TRBV12-3/TRBV12-4 | TGTGCCAGCAGTTTATCGGGGGGCGCCACTGAAGCTTTCTTT | CASSLSGGATEAFF
- | 13 | - | TRBJ1-2 | TRBV5-1 | TGCGCCAGCAGCTTGGAACAGGGTCTAGGCTACACCTTC | CASSLEQGLGYTF
few | 17 | TRBD1 | TRBJ2-1 | TRBV5-1 | TGCGCCAGCAGCTTGGGACAGGGGGGTAGCTCCTACAATGAGCAGTTCTTC | CASSLGQGGSSYNEQFF
- | 15 | - | TRBJ1-1 | TRBV11-2 | TGTGCCAGCAGCTTAGAGAGGGTGTTGAACACTGAAGCTTTCTTT | CASSLERVLNTEAFF
few | 14 | - | TRBJ2-1 | TRBV20-1 | TGCAGCCCGGGGGCAGGGTCCGTTTACAATGAGCAGTTCTTC | CSPGAGSVYNEQFF
- | 17 | TRBD2 | TRBJ2-5 | TRBV7-2 | TGTGCCAGCAACTTGGACATTGCGGGAGGGCGGAGGGAGACCCAGTACTTC | CASNLDIAGGRRETQYF
- | 16 | - | TRBJ1-4 | TRBV18 | TGTGCCAGCTCACTCAATGTTCAGAGAGCTAATGAAAAACTGTTTTTT | CASSLNVQRANEKLFF
few | 13 | - | TRBJ2-1 | TRBV12-3/TRBV12-4 | TGTGCCAGCAGTCTTGCTGGTGGGCGCGTGCCGTTCTTC | CASSLAGGRVPFF
- | 11 | - | TRBJ2-3 | TRBV7-2 | TGTGCCAGCAGCTTAGGTGGGAGATGGTATTTT | CASSLGGRWYF
- | 12 | - | TRBJ2-1 | TRBV20-1 | TGCAGTGCCAGCGAGCGGACCTCAGAGCAGTTCTTC | CSASERTSEQFF
few | 12 | - | TRBJ1-1 | TRBV24-1 | TGTGCCATCAGTCGGGGAACGGGAGAAGCTTTCTTT | CAISRGTGEAFF
- | 11 | TRBD1 | TRBJ2-5 | TRBV29-1 | TGCAGCGTGGGGACAGAAGAGACCCAGTACTTC | CSVGTEETQYF
many | 14 | - | TRBJ2-1 | TRBV5-1 | TGCGCCAGCAGCTTGCAGGGGGGGTACAATGAGCAGTTCTTC | CASSLQGGYNEQFF
few | 15 | - | TRBJ2-3 | TRBV7-2 | TGTGCCAGCAGCTTAGCTGTCGGCGGCACAGATACGCAGTATTTT | CASSLAVGGTDTQYF
few | 11 | - | TRBJ1-1 | TRBV7-9 | TGTGCCAGCAGCTCCCCTATTGAAGCTTTCTTT | CASSSPIEAFF
- | 17 | - | TRBJ2-7 | TRBV6-1 | TGTGCCAGCAGCGAGGGCGTGGAGGGCATTAACTACTACGAGCAGTACTTC | CASSEGVEGINYYEQYF
few | 14 | - | TRBJ2-7 | TRBV11-2 | TGTGCCAGCAGGCTAGCTGTAAACTCCTACGAGCAGTACTTC | CASRLAVNSYEQYF
- | 15 | - | TRBJ1-1 | TRBV10-3 | TGTGCCATCAGTGAGTCCCGGGACGGGAACACTGAAGCTTTCTTT | CAISESRDGNTEAFF
- | 14 | - | TRBJ2-7 | TRBV12-3/TRBV12-4 | TGTGCCAGCAGTTTAGGGCTATTAGGATACGAGCAGTACTTC | CASSLGLLGYEQYF
many | 14 | - | TRBJ1-2 | TRBV5-1 | TGCGCCAGCAGCTTGGACGGTTCTAACTATGGCTACACCTTC | CASSLDGSNYGYTF
- | 15 | TRBD1 | TRBJ2-7 | TRBV24-1 | TGTGCCACCAGTGATTCGGACAGGCCCTCCTACGAGCAGTACTTC | CATSDSDRPSYEQYF
- | 15 | TRBD1 | TRBJ2-2 | TRBV10-3 | TGTGCCATCAGGCAGACAGGGGCGAACACCGGGGAGCTGTTTTTT | CAIRQTGANTGELFF
few | 16 | - | TRBJ2-1 | TRBV7-2 | TGTGCCAGCAGCTTAGTGGCAGGCTCCCCCTACAATGAGCAGTTCTTC | CASSLVAGSPYNEQFF
few | 14 | - | TRBJ1-5 | TRBV12-3/TRBV12-4 | TGTGCCAGCAGTTCGGTGGGGGAGTATCAGCCCCAGCATTTT | CASSSVGEYQPQHF
once | 12 | - | TRBJ1-1 | TRBV30 | TGTGCCTGGATAAGGGTGAACACTGAAGCTTTCTTT | CAWIRVNTEAFF
once | 14 | - | TRBJ1-1 | TRBV3-1 | TGTGCCAGCAGCCAAGAGCGCATGAACACTGAAGCTTTCTTT | CASSQERMNTEAFF
- | 14 | TRBD2 | TRBJ2-1 | TRBV10-3 | TGTGCCATCGGTCTAGCGGGAGAGGGGAATGAGCAGTTCTTC | CAIGLAGEGNEQFF
- | 13 | - | TRBJ1-1 | TRBV29-1 | TGCAGCGTGGGTTGGGGGGCGGACACTGAAGCTTTCTTT | CSVGWGADTEAFF
few | 16 | TRBD1 | TRBJ2-1 | TRBV12-3/TRBV12-4 | TGTGCCAGCAGCGACAGGGGGGGCAGCTCCTACAATGAGCAGTTCTTC | CASSDRGGSSYNEQFF
- | 14 | TRBD1 | TRBJ1-1 | TRBV11-2 | TGTGCCAGCAGCGGATGGGGGACAGGGTCGTTAGCTTTCTTT | CASSGWGTGSLAFF
few | 14 | - | TRBJ1-2 | TRBV29-1 | TGCAGCGCCGGAGTGGGGGGCGCGAACTATGGCTACACCTTC | CSAGVGGANYGYTF
few | 13 | - | TRBJ1-2 | TRBV7-8 | TGTGCCAGCAGCCCAGGGTTGCGCTATGGCTACACCTTC | CASSPGLRYGYTF
- | 15 | TRBD2 | TRBJ2-1 | TRBV24-1 | TGTGCCACCAGTGATGTAGCGGGAGAAGGGCATGAGCAGTTCTTC | CATSDVAGEGHEQFF
- | 16 | TRBD2 | TRBJ2-3 | TRBV24-1 | TGTGCCACCAGTGATTTGCCGACTAGCGGGGCAGATACGCAGTATTTT | CATSDLPTSGADTQYF
many | 16 | - | TRBJ2-1 | TRBV6-2/TRBV6-3 | TGTGCCAGCAGTTACCGTACTTTCGGGCCCTACAATGAGCAGTTCTTC | CASSYRTFGPYNEQFF
- | 16 | TRBD1 | TRBJ1-1 | TRBV5-1 | TGCGCCAGCAGCTTGGGGGACAGGGATCGAGGCACTGAAGCTTTCTTT | CASSLGDRDRGTEAFF
- | 17 | - | TRBJ2-3 | TRBV7-2 | TGTGCCAGCAGCTTACTTGCCGGGATACTAAGCACAGATACGCAGTATTTT | CASSLLAGILSTDTQYF
few | 15 | - | TRBJ1-2 | TRBV5-1 | TGCGCCAGCAGCCCCGGGACCCGTACATTCTATGGCTACACCTTC | CASSPGTRTFYGYTF
- | 13 | - | TRBJ1-1 | TRBV4-2 | TGTGCCAGCAGCGTAGGGGGGCACACTGAAGCTTTCTTT | CASSVGGHTEAFF
- | 14 | - | TRBJ1-2 | TRBV5-1 | TGCGCCAGCAGCTTGGGGGCCGCAGGAGATGGCTACACCTTC | CASSLGAAGDGYTF
- | 17 | - | TRBJ1-5 | TRBV6-2/TRBV6-3 | TGTGCCAGCAGTTACGGTCAATATCGGGGCGCCAATCAGCCCCAGCATTTT | CASSYGQYRGANQPQHF
- | 13 | - | TRBJ2-2 | TRBV3-1 | TGTGCCAGCAGCCCTCTCGACACCGGGGAGCTGTTTTTT | CASSPLDTGELFF
few | 17 | TRBD2 | TRBJ2-4 | TRBV5-6 | TGTGCCAGCAGCTTGGCCAGGAAGGGACTAGCGAGAGACATTCAGTACTTC | CASSLARKGLARDIQYF
- | 15 | - | TRBJ2-2 | TRBV5-5 | TGTGCCAGCAGCCCGACGGGCGCACCCACCGGGGAGCTGTTTTTT | CASSPTGAPTGELFF
few | 15 | - | TRBJ2-6 | TRBV7-8 | TGTGCCAGCAGCTTAGAATACTCTGGGGCCAACGTCCTGACTTTC | CASSLEYSGANVLTF
- | 14 | TRBD1 | TRBJ2-5 | TRBV12-3/TRBV12-4 | TGTGCCAGCAGCCCAACAGGGGGCGGGGAGACCCAGTACTTC | CASSPTGGGETQYF
- | 16 | TRBD2 | TRBJ2-7 | TRBV3-1 | TGTGCCAGCAGCCAATATCTAGCGGGAGGTTCCTACGAGCAGTACTTC | CASSQYLAGGSYEQYF
- | 18 | - | TRBJ1-1 | TRBV7-8 | TGTGCCAGCAGCTTAGGGTCAGGGTCGAGGTCCCTATTCACTGAAGCTTTCTTT | CASSLGSGSRSLFTEAFF
few | 12 | TRBD2 | TRBJ2-1 | TRBV29-1 | TGCAGCATGACATCTAGCGGGAGCGAGCAGTTCTTC | CSMTSSGSEQFF
- | 16 | - | TRBJ2-2 | TRBV5-1 | TGCGCCAGCAGCTTGGTCATAGCATCGAACACCGGGGAGCTGTTTTTT | CASSLVIASNTGELFF
- | 16 | - | TRBJ1-4 | TRBV12-3/TRBV12-4 | TGTGCCAGCAGGAAGCAGGGTAGGGGACGGTTGGAAAAACTGTTTTTT | CASRKQGRGRLEKLFF
- | 11 | - | TRBJ1-1 | TRBV6-2/TRBV6-3 | TGTGCCAGCAGGACCGACACTGAAGCTTTCTTT | CASRTDTEAFF
- | 16 | TRBD1 | TRBJ2-2 | TRBV6-5 | TGTGCCAGCAGTTATTCCCACAGGGGAAACACCGGGGAGCTGTTTTTT | CASSYSHRGNTGELFF
- | 14 | TRBD2 | TRBJ2-1 | TRBV2 | TGTGCCAGCAGTGTGACTAGCGGGAGAACTGAGCAGTTCTTC | CASSVTSGRTEQFF